This record looks at one T cell receptor (beta chain) sequence and its context. No antigen is known for it. This likely stems from a read error, as it lies one base from a far larger clone. The entry originates in a study of shared clonotypes between healthy human individuals. Notes on the study in general: The expectation was that sequencing depth would affect clonotype sharing among donors. The sampled material consisted only of blood, and tissue repertoires are likely to differ.

Method: immunoSEQ multiplex PCR; TCRdb's copy keeps in-frame clones and lacks some. The sample lists around 95,000 clones; approximately 51% were seen once. Germline lookup yields CDR1 SGHNT and CDR2 YYREEE (reference sequence). The CDR3 consists of 15 residues. V was clipped by 7 bases and J by 6 bases; unmatched bases: 12. The rearrangement uses TRBV5-4 and TRBJ2-7; the match to TRBD1 covers 11 bases. The sequence was obtained from a woman aged 35 to 49 in good health. Some clones in this sample may be carry-over from other donors' samples. Sequences were obtained from PBMCs. The DNA of the CDR3 is TGTGCCAGCGGCAGAGGACAGGGGGCGTGGGGCGAGCAGTACTTC. Protein sequence: CASGRGQGAWGEQYF.